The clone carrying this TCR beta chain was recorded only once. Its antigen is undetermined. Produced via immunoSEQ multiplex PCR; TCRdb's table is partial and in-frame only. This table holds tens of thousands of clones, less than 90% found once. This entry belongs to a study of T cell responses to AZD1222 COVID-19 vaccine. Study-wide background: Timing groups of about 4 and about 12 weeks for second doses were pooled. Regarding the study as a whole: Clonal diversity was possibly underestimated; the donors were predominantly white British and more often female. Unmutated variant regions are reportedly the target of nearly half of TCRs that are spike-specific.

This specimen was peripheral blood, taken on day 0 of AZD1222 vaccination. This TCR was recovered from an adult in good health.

CDR3: CASSSPTGGSTEAFF. The CDR3 nucleotides read TGTGCCAGCAGCTCCCCGACAGGGGGAAGCACTGAAGCTTTCTTT. The chain recombines TRBV5-4 with TRBJ1-1; 9 bases fit TRBD1. The CDR3 totals 15 residues. The V segment lost 3 bases and the J segment 4 bases; nucleotides outside the gene matches: 7. CDR1 and CDR2 from the germline V gene are SGHNT and YYREEE (reference sequence). The full variable domain, its missing parts supplied by reference TRBV5-4 and TRBJ1-1, is ETGVTQSPTHLIKTRGQQVTLRCSSQSGHNTVSWYQQALGQGPQFIFQYYREEENGRGNFPPRFSGLQFPNYSSELNVNALELDDSALYLCASSSPTGGSTEAFFGQGTRLTVV.